Each of the 10 T cell receptor beta chains below was sequenced from the same sample in a study of T cells in Graves' hyperthyroidism and ophthalmopathy. RNA transcripts served as the template for amplifying TCR beta CDR3 regions. A set of HTBI primers served as the primers for a first-round RT-PCR of the TCR CDR3. TCRdb fed the multiplex PCR reads into MiXCR, producing one record per CDR3 protein. Among 500,000 or so distinct CDR3 sequences listed, over 15% were seen once. Sequenced material: blood. The receptors come from a woman in her late teens or twenties with Graves' ophthalmopathy.

This clonotype was recorded a few times. The chain has TRBV20-1 and TRBJ2-3; TRBD1 agrees at 11 bases. The CDR3 has 19 residues. Trimming cost V 0 bases and J 1 base; bases outside gene matches: 12. CDR1 and CDR2 (germline): DFQATT, SNEGSKA (reference sequence). The CDR3 nucleotides are TGCAGTGCTAGAGACCCGGGGACAGGGGGTCTGTTGGGCACAGATACGCAGTATTTT. This codes for CSARDPGTGGLLGTDTQYF.

The table lists this clonotype with a few counts. The rearrangement joins TRBV20-1 to TRBJ2-5; D might be TRBD2 (7 bases). Germline loops: CDR1 DFQATT, CDR2 SNEGSKA (reference sequence). The CDR3 is made up of 15 amino acids. V lost 5 bases to trimming and J lost 7 bases, with 23 bases between them. As DNA, the CDR3 is TGCAGTGCTCCTGGGGGGGCGGCCCCGGTAGGGACCCAGTACTTC. Translation: CSAPGGAAPVGTQYF.

This clonotype was counted ten times or more. The rearrangement uses TRBV6-1 and TRBJ2-3; D not resolved. Trimming took 5 bases from V and 2 from J, leaving 11 bases between them. CDR1 is MNHNS, CDR2 SASEGT, per germline. The CDR3 sequence is 14 residues long. The CDR3 loop is CASSQTGATDTQYF. The DNA for the CDR3 is TGTGCCAGCAGTCAGACTGGCGCCACAGATACGCAGTATTTT.

J is TRBJ1-2 and V is TRBV20-1; TRBD1 is a possible D gene (5 bases). Trimming left V 7 bases short and J 3 bases short, with 15 bases between. The germline V gene has CDR1 DFQATT and CDR2 SNEGSKA (reference sequence). This CDR3 is 13 amino acids long. For the CDR3, the DNA is TGCAGTGTTCACGTCAGGGATGACTATGGCTACACCTTC. Its protein is CSVHVRDDYGYTF.

This clonotype occurred a few times. This chain uses TRBV5-5 with TRBJ2-7, with no clear D. There are 15 residues in the CDR3. Trimming shortened V by 5 bases and J by 1 base, and 16 bases separated the two germline ends. Germline CDR1 and CDR2: SGHKS and YYEKEE (reference sequence). The CDR3 nucleotides read TGTGCCAGCAGTCCAACGACACTCTTTTCCTACGAGCAGTACTTC. Encoded protein: CASSPTTLFSYEQYF.

The V call is TRBV7-2, the J call TRBJ2-2; no reliable D call. V shed 3 bases and J shed 0 bases, with 11 bases lying between them. CDR3 length: 16 amino acids. Germline CDR1 reads SGHTA; CDR2 reads FQGNSA. The CDR3 spells CASSFSEKPNTGELFF. The CDR3 DNA sequence: TGTGCCAGCAGCTTTTCGGAGAAACCGAACACCGGGGAGCTGTTTTTT.

The chain couples TRBV25-1 to TRBJ2-1, with D perhaps matching TRBD2 (6 bases). V lost 1 base and J lost 12, with 13 bases in between. This CDR3 spans 13 amino acids. Per the germline V gene, CDR1 is MGHDK and CDR2 is SYGVNS. The CDR3 nucleotides are TGTGCCAGCAGTGAATTGGAGGGCTCTGGGCAGTTCTTC. Its translation: CASSELEGSGQFF.

About this clonotype itself: With a much larger clone just one base away, this may be a read error. The V gene is TRBV6-1, the J gene TRBJ2-7; 15 bases agree with TRBD2. The CDR3 length is 15 residues. Germline CDR1 reads MNHNS; CDR2 reads SASEGT. With V trimmed by 4 bases and J by 7 bases, 5 bases remained unmatched. CDR3 residues: CASSGTSGGANEQYF. The CDR3 DNA reads as TGTGCCAGCAGTGGGACTAGCGGGGGGGCCAATGAGCAGTACTTC.

The table lists this clonotype with many counts. The rearrangement links TRBV18 to TRBJ1-1; D is unresolved. CDR3 length: 12 amino acids. V dropped 3 bases and J dropped 6 bases, with 8 bases sitting between them. Germline V gives CDR1 KGHSH, CDR2 LQKENI. The CDR3 DNA follows: TGTGCCAGCTCACCCCTTGACGCTGAAGCTTTCTTT. Translated: CASSPLDAEAFF.

In this sample, this clonotype turned up many times. This rearrangement joins TRBV11-3 to TRBJ2-1; the D gene is possibly TRBD2 (5 bases). There are 15 residues in the CDR3. V lost 0 bases and J lost 1, with 7 bases in between. Germline values: CDR1 SGHNT, CDR2 YENEEA. The CDR3 here is CASSLESGSYNEQFF. CDR3 in DNA: TGTGCCAGCAGCTTAGAATCGGGGTCCTACAATGAGCAGTTCTTC.